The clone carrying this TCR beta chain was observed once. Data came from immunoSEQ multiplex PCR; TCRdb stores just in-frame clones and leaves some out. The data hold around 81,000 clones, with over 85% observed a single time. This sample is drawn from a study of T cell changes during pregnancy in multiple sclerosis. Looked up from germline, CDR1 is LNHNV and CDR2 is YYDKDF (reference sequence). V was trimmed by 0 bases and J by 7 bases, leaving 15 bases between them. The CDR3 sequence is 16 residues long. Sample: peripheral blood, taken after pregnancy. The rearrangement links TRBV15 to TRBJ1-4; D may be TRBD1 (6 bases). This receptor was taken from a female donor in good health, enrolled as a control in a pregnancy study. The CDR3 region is CATSRDPGGRAEKLFF. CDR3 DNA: TGTGCCACCAGCAGAGATCCGGGGGGCCGCGCTGAAAAACTGTTTTTT.